A single sample is the source of the 17 T cell receptor beta chains below, sequenced in a study of CD8 T cells in Susac syndrome. RNA amounts of roughly 0.5 to 1 ug underwent reverse transcription with random hexamers. Using its own MiXCR run on the immunoSEQ multiplex PCR reads, TCRdb lists one record per CDR3 protein. The sample lists around 69,000 distinct CDR3 sequences, roughly 95% occurring once. Material: CD4+ T cells from PBMCs. These receptors all come from a human donor with multiple sclerosis.

The rearrangement uses TRBV5-1 and TRBJ2-1; D possibly corresponds to TRBD2 (6 bases). V was pared by 0 bases and J by 4 bases, with 14 bases between. Per germline, CDR1 SGHRS and CDR2 YFSETQ. The CDR3 has 16 amino acids. This CDR3 reads CASSLVEGTPYNEQFF. The CDR3 nucleotides are TGCGCCAGCAGCTTGGTGGAGGGCACCCCATACAATGAGCAGTTCTTC.

The V and J genes are TRBV5-1 and TRBJ1-1; D not resolved. CDR3 length: 14 amino acids. V was trimmed by 2 bases and J by 4 bases, leaving 12 bases between them. CDR1 and CDR2 (germline): SGHRS, YFSETQ. DNA for the CDR3: TGCGCCAGCAGCTTCGGGAGCCGCGTCACTGAAGCTTTCTTT. Protein product: CASSFGSRVTEAFF.

The chain is built from TRBV24-1 and TRBJ2-1, with D possibly matching TRBD1 (7 bases). This CDR3 has 13 amino acids. The ends were cut back, 9 bases at V and 2 bases at J, with 10 bases in the middle. The germline gives CDR1 KGHDR, CDR2 SFDVKD. The CDR3 sequence: CATGGTAYNEQFF. The CDR3 region has the DNA TGTGCCACCGGGGGGACAGCCTACAATGAGCAGTTCTTC.

The genes are TRBV7-9 and TRBJ1-4, with D perhaps TRBD1 (5 bases). CDR3 length: 17 amino acids. The V and J ends lost 4 bases and 7 bases respectively, with 22 bases between them. Germline V gene sequence: CDR1 SEHNR, CDR2 FQNEAQ (reference sequence). CDR3 bases: TGTGCCAGCAGCTATGCCTTCCGAAGAGGGCAGGGTGAAAAACTGTTTTTT. Translated: CASSYAFRRGQGEKLFF.

The J gene is TRBJ2-2, the V gene TRBV5-1, with TRBD1 as a possible D gene (5 bases). CDR3 length: 17 residues. Germline V gene lookup returns CDR1 SGHRS and CDR2 YFSETQ. V gave up 2 bases and J gave up 3 bases, with 17 bases separating them. This CDR3 is CASSFANSRVDTGELFF. The CDR3, as DNA: TGCGCCAGCAGCTTTGCAAATTCCAGGGTGGACACCGGGGAGCTGTTTTTT.

The V and J genes are TRBV5-4 and TRBJ2-3; the D is unclear. Trimming removed 3 bases from V and 0 bases from J, with 11 bases in between. CDR3 size: 15 residues. CDR1 and CDR2 from the germline V gene are SGHNT and YYREEE (reference sequence). Written as DNA, the CDR3 is TGTGCCAGCAGCTCCGAACCTTCTAGCACAGATACGCAGTATTTT. It yields the protein CASSSEPSSTDTQYF.

V is TRBV7-9 and J is TRBJ1-1, with a possible D match to TRBD1 (5 bases). This CDR3 contains 13 residues. The germline CDR1 and CDR2 sequences are SEHNR and FQNEAQ (reference sequence). Trimming shortened V by 3 bases and J by 7 bases, and 12 bases separated the two germline ends. The CDR3 here is CASSLGQNSEAFF. In DNA form, the CDR3 reads TGTGCCAGCAGCTTGGGGCAGAATAGTGAAGCTTTCTTT.

The V call is TRBV28, the J call TRBJ2-2; unclear D gene. This CDR3 region has 14 residues. Germline V CDR1 and CDR2: MDHEN, SYDVKM. Trimming removed 5 bases from V and 1 base from J, with 8 bases in between. The CDR3 sequence: CASSPRKNTGELFF. The CDR3 DNA is TGTGCCAGCAGTCCTCGAAAGAACACCGGGGAGCTGTTTTTT. The whole variable domain, remainder taken from reference TRBV28 and TRBJ2-2, is DVKVTQSSRYLVKRTGEKVFLECVQDMDHENMFWYRQDPGLGLRLIYFSYDVKMKEKGDIPEGYSVSREKKERFSLILESASTNQTSMYLCASSPRKNTGELFFGEGSRLTVL.

This rearrangement joins TRBV2 to TRBJ1-3; D unclear. Deletions cut 7 bases from V and 0 bases from J, with 7 bases between. Germline CDR1 reads SNHLY; CDR2 reads FYNNEI. The CDR3 is 13 residues long. The CDR3 DNA follows: TGTGCCAGCAACTCCAACTCTGGAAACACCATATATTTT. This codes for CASNSNSGNTIYF.

V gene TRBV29-1 combines with J gene TRBJ2-1; 10 nucleotides align to TRBD2. The length of the CDR3 is 15 residues. Looked up from germline, CDR1 is SQVTM and CDR2 is ANQGSEA. V gave up 6 bases and J gave up 10 bases; unmatched junction bases: 15. The CDR3 loop reads CSVLIPSGGDAEQFF. The CDR3 DNA is TGCAGCGTCCTAATTCCTAGCGGGGGAGACGCAGAGCAGTTCTTC.

This chain joins TRBV19 and TRBJ2-5; 10 bases align to TRBD1. The CDR3 totals 13 residues. Germline V lookup: CDR1 LNHDA, CDR2 SQIVND (reference sequence). V dropped 4 bases and J dropped 4; count of bases not matched to a gene: 0. The chain's CDR3 is CASSRDRGETQYF. DNA for the CDR3: TGTGCCAGTAGTAGGGACAGGGGAGAGACCCAGTACTTC.

This chain joins TRBV19 and TRBJ2-1; no clear D. The CDR3 sequence is 13 residues long. Germline V CDR1 and CDR2: LNHDA, SQIVND (reference sequence). Trimming removed 5 bases at V and 3 bases at J, with 8 bases between. The CDR3 DNA reads TGTGCCAGTAGTCCCCGGGTCTACAATGAGCAGTTCTTC. This encodes CASSPRVYNEQFF.

This chain joins TRBV5-1 and TRBJ2-1; TRBD1 matches 10 bases. Germline-derived CDR1 and CDR2 are SGHRS and YFSETQ. The CDR3 is 15 amino acids. Trimming removed 2 bases from V and 5 bases from J; junction bases left unmatched: 4. The CDR3 protein is CASSFGTGDHNEQFF. The CDR3 nucleotides are TGCGCCAGCAGCTTCGGGACAGGGGACCACAATGAGCAGTTCTTC. Full variable domain (missing parts from reference TRBV5-1 and TRBJ2-1): KAGVTQTPRYLIKTRGQQVTLSCSPISGHRSVSWYQQTPGQGLQFLFEYFSETQRNKGNFPGRFSGRQFSNSRSEMNVSTLELGDSALYLCASSFGTGDHNEQFFGPGTRLTVL.

CDR3 protein: CASSFLRETQYF. The CDR3 nucleotides are TGTGCCAGCAGCTTTTTGCGTGAGACCCAGTACTTC. V is TRBV7-3 and J is TRBJ2-5; unclear D gene. The germline V gene encodes CDR1 SGHTA and CDR2 FQGTGA. Trimming took off 3 bases at V and 5 bases at J, with 7 bases between the two ends. This CDR3 has 12 residues.

This chain uses TRBV27 with TRBJ1-2, with D possibly matching TRBD1 (5 bases). Trimming left V 6 bases short and J 2 bases short, with 13 bases between. The CDR3 length is 14 residues. Germline V CDR1 and CDR2: MNHEY, SMNVEV (reference sequence). Here the CDR3 DNA reads TGTGCCAGCAGAGCCGGGACGGGCAACTATGGCTACACCTTC. Residues: CASRAGTGNYGYTF.

This rearrangement joins TRBV7-9 to TRBJ1-1, with unresolved D. Trimming removed 3 bases from V and 2 bases from J, with 13 bases in between. Germline loops: CDR1 SEHNR, CDR2 FQNEAQ (reference sequence). This CDR3 has 15 amino acids. This chain's CDR3 is CASSLSNSANTEAFF. The CDR3 DNA reads TGTGCCAGCAGCTTGTCAAACAGCGCTAACACTGAAGCTTTCTTT.

Points on this clonotype: Compared with germline, one end of the junction differs, possibly owing to a read error. This chain uses TRBV5-4 with TRBJ2-7; D may correspond to TRBD1 or TRBD2 (5 bases each). Germline lookup yields CDR1 SGHNT and CDR2 YYREEE (reference sequence). The CDR3 sequence is 13 residues long. CDR3 in amino acids: CASSLGRSYEQYF. In nucleotides, the CDR3 is TGTGCCAGCAGTTTGGGACGGTCTTACGAGCAGTACTTC.